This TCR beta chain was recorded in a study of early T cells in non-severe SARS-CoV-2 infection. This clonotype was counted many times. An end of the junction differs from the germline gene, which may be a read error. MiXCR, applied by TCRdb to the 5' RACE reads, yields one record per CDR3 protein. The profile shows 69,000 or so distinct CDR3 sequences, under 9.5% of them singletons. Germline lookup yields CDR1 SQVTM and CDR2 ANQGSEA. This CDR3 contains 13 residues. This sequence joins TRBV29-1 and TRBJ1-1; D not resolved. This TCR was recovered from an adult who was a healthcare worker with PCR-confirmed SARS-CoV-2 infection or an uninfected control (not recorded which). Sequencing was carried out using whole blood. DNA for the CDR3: TGCAGCGGTGAAGTCCCAAGGGCCAAGGCGGCTTTCTTT. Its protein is CSGEVPRAKAAFF.